Given below is one T cell receptor (beta chain) in context. No antigen is known for it. TCRdb ran MiXCR on the reads and lists one entry per CDR3 protein. This sample has 250,000 to 300,000 distinct CDR3 sequences, with under 30% found just once. This specimen belongs to a study of T cell repertoires in cytomegalovirus infection. Turning to the study itself: Evidence of both CMV infection and a matching HLA type came from public TCR beta signatures.

CDR1 and CDR2 (germline): SQVTM, ANQGSEA. The V and J ends lost 2 bases and 5 bases, in that order; junction bases with no gene match: 4. This CDR3 has 13 residues. Broader study findings: CMV carriers having the relevant HLA were flagged by cumulative public TCR beta family frequency.

The source is a human donor in good health (CMV status not recorded). Some clones in this sample may be carry-over from other donors' samples. The genes are TRBV29-1 and TRBJ2-5; TRBD1 matches at 8 bases. Sequenced sample: PBMCs. CDR3 amino acids: CSVERQGRETQYF. Here the CDR3 DNA reads TGCAGCGTTGAAAGACAGGGGAGGGAGACCCAGTACTTC. Drawing the rest from reference TRBV29-1 and TRBJ2-5, the complete variable domain is SAVISQKPSRDICQRGTSLTIQCQVDSQVTMMFWYRQQPGQSLTLIATANQGSEATYESGFVIDKFPISRPNLTFSTLTVSNMSPEDSSIYLCSVERQGRETQYFGPGTRLLVL.